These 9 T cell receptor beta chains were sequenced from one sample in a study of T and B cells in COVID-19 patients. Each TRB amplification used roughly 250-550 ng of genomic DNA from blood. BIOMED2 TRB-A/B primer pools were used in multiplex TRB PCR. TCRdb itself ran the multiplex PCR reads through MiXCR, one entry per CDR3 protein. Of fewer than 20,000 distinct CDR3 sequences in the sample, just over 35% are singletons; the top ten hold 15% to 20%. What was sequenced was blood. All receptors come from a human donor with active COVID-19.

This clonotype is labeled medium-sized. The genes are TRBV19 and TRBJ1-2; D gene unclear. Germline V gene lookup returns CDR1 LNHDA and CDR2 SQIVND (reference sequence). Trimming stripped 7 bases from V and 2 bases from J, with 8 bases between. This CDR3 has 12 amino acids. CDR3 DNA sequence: TGTGCCAGTACCAGGCGGAACTATGGCTACACCTTC. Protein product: CASTRRNYGYTF.

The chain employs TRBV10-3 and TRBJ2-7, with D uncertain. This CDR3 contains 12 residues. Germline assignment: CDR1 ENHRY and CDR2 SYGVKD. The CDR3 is CASSEAPYEQYV. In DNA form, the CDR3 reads TGCGCCAGCAGTGAGGCTCCCTACGAGCAGTACGTC.

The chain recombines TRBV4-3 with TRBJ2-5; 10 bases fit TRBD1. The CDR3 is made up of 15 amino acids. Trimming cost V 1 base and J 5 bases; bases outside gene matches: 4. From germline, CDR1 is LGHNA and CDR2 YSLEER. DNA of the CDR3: TGCGCCAGCAGCCAAGGGACAGGGGGGGAGGAGACCCAGTACTTC. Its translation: CASSQGTGGEETQYF.

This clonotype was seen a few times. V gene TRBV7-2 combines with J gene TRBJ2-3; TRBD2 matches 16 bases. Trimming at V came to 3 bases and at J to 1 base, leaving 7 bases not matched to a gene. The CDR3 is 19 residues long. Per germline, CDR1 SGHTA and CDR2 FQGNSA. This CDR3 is CASSLKTGTSGGGTDTQYF. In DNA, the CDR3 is TGTGCCAGCAGCTTGAAGACCGGGACTAGCGGGGGGGGCACAGATACGCAGTATTTT.

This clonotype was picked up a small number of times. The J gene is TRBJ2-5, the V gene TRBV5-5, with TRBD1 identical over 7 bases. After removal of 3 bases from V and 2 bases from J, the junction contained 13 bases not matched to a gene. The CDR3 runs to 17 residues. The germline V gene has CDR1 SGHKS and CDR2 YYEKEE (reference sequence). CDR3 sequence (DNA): TGTGCCAGCAGCTCACGACCGACAGGGACCCTACAAGAGACCCAGTACTTC. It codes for CASSSRPTGTLQETQYF.

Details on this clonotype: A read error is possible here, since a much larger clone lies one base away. The CDR3 coding sequence is TGTGCCAGTACGAGCCAGGGGATCTATGGCTACACCTTC. This codes for CASTSQGIYGYTF. This chain joins TRBV19 and TRBJ1-2, with a weak D call TRBD1 (6 bases). Trimming shortened V by 7 bases and J by 4 bases, and 13 bases separated the two germline ends. In germline, CDR1 is LNHDA, CDR2 SQIVND (reference sequence). The CDR3 sequence is 13 residues long.

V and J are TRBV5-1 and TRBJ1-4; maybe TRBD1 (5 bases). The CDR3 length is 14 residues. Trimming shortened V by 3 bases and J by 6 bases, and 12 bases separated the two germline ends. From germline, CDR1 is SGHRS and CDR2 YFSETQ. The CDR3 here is CASSSVGGDEKLFF. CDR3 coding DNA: TGCGCCAGCAGCTCAGTCGGGGGGGATGAAAAACTGTTTTTT.

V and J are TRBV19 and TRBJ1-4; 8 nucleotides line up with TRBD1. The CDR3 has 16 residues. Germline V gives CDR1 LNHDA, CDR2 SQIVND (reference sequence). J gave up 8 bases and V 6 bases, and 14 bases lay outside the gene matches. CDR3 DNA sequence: TGTGCCAGTAGGGCCAGGCCGGACAGGGCGAACGAAAAACTGTTTTTT. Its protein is CASRARPDRANEKLFF.

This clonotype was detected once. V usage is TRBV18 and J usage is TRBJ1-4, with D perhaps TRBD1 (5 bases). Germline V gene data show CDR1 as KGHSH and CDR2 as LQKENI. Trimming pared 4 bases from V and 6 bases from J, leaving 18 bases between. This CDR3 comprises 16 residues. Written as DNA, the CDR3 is TGTGCCAGCTCACTCTTACCGGGAAAGGGGTATGAAAAACTGTTTTTT. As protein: CASSLLPGKGYEKLFF.